This is a list of T cell receptor beta chains from one sample in a study of CD8 T cells in ankylosing spondylitis. TCRdb processed the 5' RACE reads anew with MiXCR; each CDR3 protein has one entry. The sample has about 130,000 distinct CDR3 sequences, roughly 9% seen once. The sequenced sample consisted of blood, either unsorted or a sorted T cell fraction (not recorded which). These receptors all come from a male donor with ankylosing spondylitis or in good health (not recorded which). The CDR3 runs from the conserved cysteine through the conserved F or W. A D gene is named only where the DNA matches it firmly. Some rows have no size entry. The others give once, few or many, or a class for an expanded clone.

>TRBD1|TRBJ1-1|TRBV3-1|NA
TGTGCCAGCAGCCACGGGACAGCCAGAAACACTGAAGCTTTCTTT
CASSHGTARNTEAFF
>NA|TRBJ2-5|TRBV5-1|many
TGCGCCAGCAGCGGAGGTGTGGGACTCCAAGAGACCCAGTACTTC
CASSGGVGLQETQYF
>TRBD2|TRBJ2-5|TRBV7-7|many
TGTGCCAGCAGCTCCGCCCACCTAGCGGGACGGCAAGAGACCCAGTACTTC
CASSSAHLAGRQETQYF
>NA|TRBJ2-7|TRBV18|NA
TGTGCCAGCACCCCAGACTCGTGGGAGCGGGACAACTTCTACGAGCAGTACTTC
CASTPDSWERDNFYEQYF
>NA|TRBJ2-7|TRBV12-3/TRBV12-4|NA
TGTGCCAGCAGTTTATATGGCTACGAGCAGTACTTC
CASSLYGYEQYF
>TRBD2|TRBJ2-3|TRBV7-2|many
TGCGCCAGCAGCTTGACTAGCGGCAGCACAGATACGCAGTATTTT
CASSLTSGSTDTQYF
>NA|TRBJ2-5|TRBV11-2|NA
TGTGCCAGCAGCTTAGAAGGCAGCTCGGGAGAGACCCAGTACTTC
CASSLEGSSGETQYF
>TRBD1|TRBJ1-1|TRBV5-1|many
TGCGCCAGCAGCCCTGGGACAGGGGGCTTCACTGAAGCTTTCTTT
CASSPGTGGFTEAFF
>TRBD2|TRBJ2-4|TRBV7-9|many
TGTGCCAGCAGCCAAGGACTAGCGGCAAAAAACATTCAGTACTTC
CASSQGLAAKNIQYF
>NA|TRBJ1-2|TRBV7-9|many
TGTGCCAGCAGCCCCGCGGGGGGTAACTATGGCTACACCTTC
CASSPAGGNYGYTF
>NA|TRBJ1-1|TRBV12-3/TRBV12-4|many
TGTGCCAGCAGTTGGGACACTGAAGCTTTCTTT
CASSWDTEAFF
>TRBD2|TRBJ2-7|TRBV20-1|many
TGCAGTGCCGGACTAGCGGGAAGCTACGAGCAGTACTTC
CSAGLAGSYEQYF
>NA|TRBJ2-1|TRBV29-1|many
TGCAGCGTTAAAGACTACAATGAGCAGTTCTTC
CSVKDYNEQFF
>NA|TRBJ2-7|TRBV20-1|many
TGCAGTGTGTCCGGGTATGGCTACGAGCAGTACTTC
CSVSGYGYEQYF
>TRBD1|TRBJ1-5|TRBV2|many
TGTGCCAGCAGTAGGACAGGGGGTAGGCAGCCCCAGCATTTT
CASSRTGGRQPQHF
>NA|TRBJ2-1|TRBV6-2/TRBV6-3|few
TGTGCCAGCAGTTACCGGGCCTACAATGAGCAGTTCTTC
CASSYRAYNEQFF
>NA|TRBJ2-1|TRBV5-5|many
TGTGCCAGCAGCTTTTTTTCCGGGGGCGATGAGCAGTTCTTC
CASSFFSGGDEQFF
>TRBD2|TRBJ2-7|TRBV27|NA
TGTGCCAGCAGTTTTAGCGGGATGGCCTACGAGCAGTACTTC
CASSFSGMAYEQYF
>NA|TRBJ1-2|TRBV7-2|many
TGTGCCAGCAGCTTAGCCACAACACAACCCTATGGCTACACCTTC
CASSLATTQPYGYTF
>TRBD2|TRBJ2-1|TRBV7-3|many
TGTGCCAGCGAACCTATAGCGGGAGGAGATTACAATGAGCAGTTCTTC
CASEPIAGGDYNEQFF
>TRBD2|TRBJ2-1|TRBV6-2/TRBV6-3|many
TGTGCCAGCAGTTACCAGGGACTAGCGGAGCACAATGAGCAGTTCTTC
CASSYQGLAEHNEQFF
>TRBD1|TRBJ2-5|TRBV11-1|few
TGTGCCAGCAGGGGACAGGGCCAAGAGACCCAGTACTTC
CASRGQGQETQYF
>NA|TRBJ2-1|TRBV6-2/TRBV6-3|NA
TGTGCCAGCAGTAGGACTCCCCCATACAATGAGCAGTTCTTC
CASSRTPPYNEQFF
>NA|TRBJ1-5|TRBV28|many
TGTGCCAGCAGTCCCGGGTTGGGCAATCAGCCCCAGCATTTT
CASSPGLGNQPQHF
>TRBD2|TRBJ2-3|TRBV12-3/TRBV12-4|many
TGTGCCAGCAGTTTTAGGGTTAGCGGGAGGGTTCGAGATACGCAGTATTTT
CASSFRVSGRVRDTQYF
>NA|TRBJ2-7|TRBV7-2|many
TGTGCCAGCAGCTTAGGTTCCCACGAGCAGTACTTC
CASSLGSHEQYF
>TRBD2|TRBJ2-2|TRBV6-2/TRBV6-3|few
TGTGCCAGCTGTAGTAGCGGGAGCACCGGGGAGCTGTTTTTT
CASCSSGSTGELFF
>NA|TRBJ2-1|TRBV29-1|many
TGCAGCGCTGACTATCTCAATGAGCAGTTCTTC
CSADYLNEQFF
>TRBD1|TRBJ2-1|TRBV29-1|many
TGCAGCGTTGTGGGACAGGGGTTTGGTAACAATGAGCAGTTCTTC
CSVVGQGFGNNEQFF
>NA|TRBJ2-5|TRBV7-2|NA
TGTGCCAGCAGCTCCAGGAATCAGGATGGTGACGAGACCCAGTACTTC
CASSSRNQDGDETQYF
>NA|TRBJ2-5|TRBV27|many
TGTGCCAGCAGTTTAGGATGGGCCGAGACCCAGTACTTC
CASSLGWAETQYF
>TRBD2|TRBJ2-5|TRBV12-3/TRBV12-4|NA
TGTGCCAGCAGTTTAGCGGGAGGGATGAAGACCCAGTACTTC
CASSLAGGMKTQYF
>NA|TRBJ2-7|TRBV6-5|NA
TGTGCCAGCAGTTACTCGGCACAGACGACCTACGAGCAGTACTTC
CASSYSAQTTYEQYF
>NA|TRBJ2-2|TRBV5-1|many
TGCGCCAGCAGCTTGGAAATCGGCAGGGGGAACACCGGGGAGCTGTTTTTT
CASSLEIGRGNTGELFF
>NA|TRBJ2-5|TRBV20-1|NA
TGCAGTGCTAGAGCGGGCGAGGGCGACCAGTACTTC
CSARAGEGDQYF
>TRBD1|TRBJ2-2|TRBV9|many
TGTGCCAGCAGCACTGGACAGGGAAACACCGGGGAGCTGTTTTTT
CASSTGQGNTGELFF
>NA|TRBJ2-6|TRBV27|many
TGTGCCAGCAGTTTATCCGGACAGCTCATCTCTGGGGCCAACGTCCTGACTTTC
CASSLSGQLISGANVLTF
>TRBD2|TRBJ2-3|TRBV20-1|few
TGCAGTGCTAGAGATCTTGGGGGACTAGCGACAGATACGCAGTATTTT
CSARDLGGLATDTQYF
>TRBD2|TRBJ2-1|TRBV7-6|NA
TGTGCCAGCAGTGAGACTAGCCTAAACTCCTACAATGAGCAGTTCTTC
CASSETSLNSYNEQFF
>TRBD1|TRBJ2-7|TRBV29-1|many
TGCAGCGCAGGACAGGGGGGAGTCTACGAGCAGTACTTC
CSAGQGGVYEQYF
>TRBD1|TRBJ1-5|TRBV12-3/TRBV12-4|many
TGTGCCAGCGGAGGCAGGGGGCTCGCTCAGCCCCAGCATTTT
CASGGRGLAQPQHF
>TRBD2|TRBJ2-1|TRBV7-2|many
TGTGCCAGCAGCTATGGGGGGGCGGGAGGCAATGAGCAGTTCTTC
CASSYGGAGGNEQFF
>NA|TRBJ2-1|TRBV15|many
TGTGCCACCAGGAGAGGAAACTACAATGAGCAGTTCTTC
CATRRGNYNEQFF
>NA|TRBJ1-1|TRBV29-1|NA
TGCAGCGCCCACATCGGGGGGAACACTGAAGCTTTCTTT
CSAHIGGNTEAFF
>NA|TRBJ2-2|TRBV2|many
TGTGCCAGCAGGGATTACACCGGGGAGCTGTTTTTT
CASRDYTGELFF